Presented here are 5 T cell receptor beta chains from one specimen sequenced in a study of cytomegalovirus exposure and HLA in healthy donors. A multiplex PCR was run with 60 Vbeta primers and 13 Jbeta primers. Data came from immunoSEQ multiplex PCR; TCRdb stores just in-frame clones and leaves some out. The data contain around 150,000 clones, around 83% of them singletons. The sample taken for sequencing was PBMCs. These receptors originate from a man in his forties or fifties in good health and CMV-seropositive.

The chain recombines TRBV4-1 with TRBJ2-7; 9 bases are a match to TRBD1. The junction had 10 bases not matched to a gene; V was cut back by 2 bases and J by 5 bases. The CDR3 is 16 residues long. The germline CDR1 and CDR2 sequences are MGHRA and YSYEKL. The CDR3 here is CASSQFAGQGFNEQYF. For the CDR3, the DNA is TGCGCCAGCAGCCAATTTGCGGGACAGGGATTCAACGAGCAGTACTTC.

The chain has TRBV6-1 and TRBJ2-6, with TRBD1 identical over 7 bases. CDR1 and CDR2 (germline): MNHNS, SASEGT. The ends lost 7 bases at V and 4 bases at J; junction bases unmatched: 4. The CDR3 covers 14 residues. Here the CDR3 reads CASMQGDGANVLTF. CDR3 nucleotides: TGTGCCAGCATGCAGGGGGACGGGGCCAACGTCCTGACTTTC.

The chain joins TRBV6-5 to TRBJ1-5; 9 bases map to TRBD1. The CDR3 has 14 amino acids. Germline V gene sequence: CDR1 MNHEY, CDR2 SVGAGI. Unmatched junction bases numbered 11, after V lost 10 bases and J lost 7 bases. In nucleotides, the CDR3 is TGTGCCACCCAAACCACAGGGGGCAGCCAGCCCCAGCATTTT. Its translation is CATQTTGGSQPQHF.

This clone occurred a few times. V is TRBV7-9 and J is TRBJ2-3, with D possibly TRBD2 on 5 matching bases. This CDR3 contains 14 residues. V gave up 5 bases and J gave up 3 bases, with 12 bases separating them. Germline CDR1 is SEHNR and CDR2 is FQNEAQ (reference sequence). The CDR3 DNA reads as TGTGCCAGCAGCACGGGGATGTCAACAGATACGCAGTATTTT. Translating it yields CASSTGMSTDTQYF. Drawing the rest from reference TRBV7-9 and TRBJ2-3, the complete variable domain is DTGVSQNPRHKITKRGQNVTFRCDPISEHNRLYWYRQTLGQGPEFLTYFQNEAQLEKSRLLSDRFSAERPKGSFSTLEIQRTEQGDSAMYLCASSTGMSTDTQYFGPGTRLTVL.

The J gene is TRBJ2-7, the V gene TRBV15; D call uncertain. The length of the CDR3 is 14 residues. Germline V CDR1 and CDR2: LNHNV, YYDKDF (reference sequence). The ends were cut back, 3 bases at V and 0 bases at J, with 9 bases in the middle. CDR3 residues: CATSSTKSSYEQYF. CDR3 in DNA: TGTGCCACCAGCAGTACTAAAAGCTCCTACGAGCAGTACTTC.